The TCR beta chain described here comes from a study of cytomegalovirus exposure and HLA in healthy donors. The study's findings and limits: Prediction of most subjects' HLA-A and HLA-B alleles by TCR beta sequences was reportedly accurate. In all likelihood, a cluster of highly shared sequence variants was a sequencing artifact.

Germline assignment: CDR1 SGHRS and CDR2 YFSETQ. CDR3 length: 15 amino acids. J gave up 6 bases and V 3 bases, and 5 bases lay outside the gene matches. On this clone: The target antigen is unknown.

Use of 60 Vbeta and 13 Jbeta primers characterized the PCR. TCRdb's table, derived via immunoSEQ multiplex PCR, lists solely in-frame clones and lacks some. The sample includes about 130,000 clones, roughly 85% of them seen just once. The chain recombines TRBV5-1 with TRBJ2-7; the match to TRBD2 covers 14 bases. Sequencing was carried out using PBMCs. The TCR comes from a boy under 18 in good health and CMV-seronegative. The CDR3 coding sequence is TGCGCCAGCAGCTGGGGGACTAGCGGGAGTAGCGAGCAGTACTTC. Protein sequence: CASSWGTSGSSEQYF.